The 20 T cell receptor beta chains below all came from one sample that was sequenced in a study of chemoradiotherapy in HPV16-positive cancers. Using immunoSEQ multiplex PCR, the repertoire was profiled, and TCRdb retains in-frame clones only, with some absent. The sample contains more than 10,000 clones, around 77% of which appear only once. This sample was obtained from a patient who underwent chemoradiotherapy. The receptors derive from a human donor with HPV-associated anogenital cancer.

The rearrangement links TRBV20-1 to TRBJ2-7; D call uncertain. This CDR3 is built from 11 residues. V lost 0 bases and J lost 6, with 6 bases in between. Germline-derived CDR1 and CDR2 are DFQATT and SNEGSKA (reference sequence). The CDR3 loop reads CSARDGVEQYF. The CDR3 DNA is TGCAGTGCTAGAGATGGTGTCGAGCAGTACTTC.

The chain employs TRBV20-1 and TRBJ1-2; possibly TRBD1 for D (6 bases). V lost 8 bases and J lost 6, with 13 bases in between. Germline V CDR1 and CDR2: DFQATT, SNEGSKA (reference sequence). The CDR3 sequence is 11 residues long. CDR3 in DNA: TGCAGTACCCCAGCAGGGGATGGCTACACCTTC. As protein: CSTPAGDGYTF.

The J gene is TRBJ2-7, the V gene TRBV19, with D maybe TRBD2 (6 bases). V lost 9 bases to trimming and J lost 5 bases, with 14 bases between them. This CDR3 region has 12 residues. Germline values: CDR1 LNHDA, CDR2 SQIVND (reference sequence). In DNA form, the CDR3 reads TGTGCCAGCGCTCTGGGGGGAGACGAGCAGTACTTC. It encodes CASALGGDEQYF. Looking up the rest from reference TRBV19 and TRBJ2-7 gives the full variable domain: DGGITQSPKYLFRKEGQNVTLSCEQNLNHDAMYWYRQDPGQGLRLIYYSQIVNDFQKGDIAEGYSVSREKKESFPLTVTSAQKNPTAFYLCASALGGDEQYFGPGTRLTVT.

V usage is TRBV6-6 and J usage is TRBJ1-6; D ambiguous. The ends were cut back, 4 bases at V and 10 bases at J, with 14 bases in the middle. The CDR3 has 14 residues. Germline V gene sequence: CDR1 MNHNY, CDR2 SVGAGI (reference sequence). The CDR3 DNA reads TGTGCCAGCAGTTCCACGTCCTACACCTCACCCCTCCACTTT. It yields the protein CASSSTSYTSPLHF.

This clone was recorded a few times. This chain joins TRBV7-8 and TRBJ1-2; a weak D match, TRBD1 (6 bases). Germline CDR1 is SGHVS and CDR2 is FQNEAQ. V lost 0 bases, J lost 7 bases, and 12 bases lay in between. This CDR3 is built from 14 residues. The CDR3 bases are TGTGCCAGCAGCTTAGCCCAGGGGAGAGTTGGCTACACCTTC. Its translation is CASSLAQGRVGYTF. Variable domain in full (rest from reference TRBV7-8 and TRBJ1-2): GAGVSQSPRYKVAKRGQDVALRCDPISGHVSLFWYQQALGQGPEFLTYFQNEAQLDKSGLPSDRFFAERPEGSVSTLKIQRTQQEDSAVYLCASSLAQGRVGYTFGSGTRLTVV.

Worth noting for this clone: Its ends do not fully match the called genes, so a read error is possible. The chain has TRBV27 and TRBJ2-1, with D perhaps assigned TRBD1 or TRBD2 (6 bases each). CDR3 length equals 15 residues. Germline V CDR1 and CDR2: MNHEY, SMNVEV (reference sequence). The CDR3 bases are TGTGCCAGCAGTTTATCCGGGGGCTCCTTCAATGAGCAGTTCTTC. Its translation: CASSLSGGSFNEQFF.

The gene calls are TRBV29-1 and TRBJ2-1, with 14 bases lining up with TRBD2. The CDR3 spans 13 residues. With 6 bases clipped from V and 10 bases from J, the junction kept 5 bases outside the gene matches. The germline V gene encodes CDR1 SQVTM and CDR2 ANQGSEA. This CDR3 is CSVGTSGGPEQFF. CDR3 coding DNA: TGCAGCGTCGGGACTAGCGGGGGCCCCGAGCAGTTCTTC.

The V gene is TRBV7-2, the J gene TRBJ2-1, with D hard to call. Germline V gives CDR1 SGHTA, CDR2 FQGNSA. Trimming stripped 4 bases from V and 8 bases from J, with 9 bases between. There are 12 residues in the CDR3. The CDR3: CASSSGFDEQFF. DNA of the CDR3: TGTGCCAGCAGCTCCGGATTCGATGAGCAGTTCTTC.

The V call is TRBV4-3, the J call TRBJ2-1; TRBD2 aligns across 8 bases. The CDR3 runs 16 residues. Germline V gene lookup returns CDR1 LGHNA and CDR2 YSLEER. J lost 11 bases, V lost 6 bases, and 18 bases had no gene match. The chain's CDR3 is CASSQGPGLEGTQQFF. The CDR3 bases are TGCGCCAGCAGTCAGGGACCGGGACTAGAGGGAACCCAGCAGTTCTTC.

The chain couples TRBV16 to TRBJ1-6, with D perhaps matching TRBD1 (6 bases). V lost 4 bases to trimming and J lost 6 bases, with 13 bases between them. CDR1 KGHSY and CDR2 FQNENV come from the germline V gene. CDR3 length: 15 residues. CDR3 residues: CASSRRTVTNSPLHF. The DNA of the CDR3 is TGTGCCAGCAGCCGAAGGACAGTTACTAATTCACCCCTCCACTTT.

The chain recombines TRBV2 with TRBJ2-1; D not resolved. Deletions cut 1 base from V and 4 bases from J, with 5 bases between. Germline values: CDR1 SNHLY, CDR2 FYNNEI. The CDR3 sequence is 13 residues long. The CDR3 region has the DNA TGTGCCAGCAGTGAAGAGCGTTACAATGAGCAGTTCTTC. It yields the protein CASSEERYNEQFF.

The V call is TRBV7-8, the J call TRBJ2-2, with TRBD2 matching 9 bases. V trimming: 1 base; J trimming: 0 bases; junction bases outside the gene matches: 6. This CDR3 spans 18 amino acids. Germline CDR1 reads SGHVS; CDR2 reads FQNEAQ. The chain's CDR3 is CASSLGRAGGTNTGELFF. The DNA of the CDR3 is TGTGCCAGCAGCTTAGGTCGGGCGGGGGGGACGAACACCGGGGAGCTGTTTTTT.

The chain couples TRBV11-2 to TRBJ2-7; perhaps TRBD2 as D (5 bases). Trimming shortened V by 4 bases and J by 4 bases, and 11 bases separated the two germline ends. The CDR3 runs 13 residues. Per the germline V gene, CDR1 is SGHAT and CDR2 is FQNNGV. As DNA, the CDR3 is TGTGCCAGCAGCTCGTATCGGGGTTACGAGCAGTACTTC. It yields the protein CASSSYRGYEQYF.

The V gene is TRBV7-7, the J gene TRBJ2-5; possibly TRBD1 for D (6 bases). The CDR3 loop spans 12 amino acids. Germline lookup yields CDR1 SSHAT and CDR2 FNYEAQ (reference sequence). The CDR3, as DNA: TGTGCTACCTGGACAGTCCCTGAGACCCAGTACTTC. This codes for CATWTVPETQYF.

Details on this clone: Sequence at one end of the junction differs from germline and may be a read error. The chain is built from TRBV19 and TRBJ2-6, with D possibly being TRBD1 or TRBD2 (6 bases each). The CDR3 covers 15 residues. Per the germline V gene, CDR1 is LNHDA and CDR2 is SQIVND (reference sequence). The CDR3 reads CASNIGGTGANVLTF. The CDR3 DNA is TGTGCCAGTAATATAGGGGGGACAGGGGCCAACGTCCTGACTTTC.

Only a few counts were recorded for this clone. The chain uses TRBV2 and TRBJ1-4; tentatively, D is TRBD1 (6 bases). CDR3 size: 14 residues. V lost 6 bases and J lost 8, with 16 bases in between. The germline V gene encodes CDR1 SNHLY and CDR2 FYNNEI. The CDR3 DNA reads TGTGCCAGCAGGCGGGGGGGCGGTACAGAAAAACTGTTTTTT. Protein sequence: CASRRGGGTEKLFF.

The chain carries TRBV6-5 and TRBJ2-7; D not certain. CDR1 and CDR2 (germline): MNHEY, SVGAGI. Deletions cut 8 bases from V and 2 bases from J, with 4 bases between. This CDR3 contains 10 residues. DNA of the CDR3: TGTGCCAGCCAGCCCTACGAGCAGTACTTC. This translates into CASQPYEQYF.

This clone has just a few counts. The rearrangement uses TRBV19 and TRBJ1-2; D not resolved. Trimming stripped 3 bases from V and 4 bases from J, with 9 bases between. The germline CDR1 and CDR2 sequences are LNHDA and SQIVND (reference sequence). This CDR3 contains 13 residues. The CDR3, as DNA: TGTGCCAGTAGTATGAGAGGCTTCTATGGCTACACCTTC. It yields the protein CASSMRGFYGYTF.

This CDR3 is CASSVALSGRVGTDTQYF. DNA of the CDR3: TGTGCCAGCAGCGTAGCTTTAAGCGGACGTGTTGGCACAGATACGCAGTATTTT. The chain recombines TRBV9 with TRBJ2-3, with D possibly TRBD2 on 5 matching bases. V lost 0 bases to trimming and J lost 1 base, with 18 bases between them. Germline-derived CDR1 and CDR2 are SGDLS and YYNGEE. This CDR3 has 18 amino acids.

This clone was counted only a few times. The CDR3 loop reads CASSQGNYGYTF. The CDR3 DNA follows: TGTGCCAGCAGCCAAGGAAACTATGGCTACACCTTC. The genes are TRBV4-2 and TRBJ1-2; D is uncertain. The germline gives CDR1 LGHNA, CDR2 YNFKEQ. CDR3 length: 12 amino acids. Trimming cost V 1 base and J 2 bases, with 2 bases left between them.